This TCR beta chain was captured by sequencing in a study of response to subunit inactivated influenza vaccine (dated by TCRdb to 2016 to 2018). Regarding the research as a whole: To follow how T cells responded to a trivalent subunit inactivated influenza vaccine, the researchers relied on deep quantitative profiling of the T cell receptor repertoire.

This clonotype was counted only a few times. Its antigen is not yet known. Base-call qualities are not available, and no considerably larger clone is one nucleotide away. Including cysteine and phenylalanine, the CDR3 has 16 amino acids. Only the CDR3 portion is preserved as DNA: 48 bases, with reading frame beginning at the first base. The junction shows trimming of 3 bases on V and 8 bases on J, plus 23 bases between the germline ends. The CDR1 and CDR2 encoded by the germline V gene are SGHTS and YDEGEE. Library preparation employed RT-PCR. Sequencing took place on an Illumina HiSeq 2500. In TCRdb, the public reads were trimmed at Q25 with fastp and aligned with MiXCR, with productive beta chains retained. Each record represents a unique CDR3 protein, reported with the most common genes and DNA among its rows. A total of hundreds of thousands of distinct CDR3 sequences appear in this sample, roughly 14% of them only once. Around 6.5% of the sample belongs to the ten largest clones.

Paper-wide results and their limitations: The authors proposed that each seasonal influenza vaccination may bring in only a limited number of new T cells.

Sequencing used PBMCs from blood, obtained roughly 15 days before vaccination. The rearranged chain carries TRBV5-8 and TRBJ1-2, and possibly TRBD1, on 6 matching bases. This sequence originates from a man over 45 who received an inactivated influenza vaccine. Donor details come from another sample of the same person, matched by shared clones. The DNA is as follows: TGTGCCAGCAGCTCGCGGGGGCGCCTTTCCTCTAACGGCTACACCTTC. Its coded protein is CASSSRGRLSSNGYTF.